The clone carrying this T cell receptor (beta chain) was counted between two and nine times. Its antigen is undetermined. Germline V lookup: CDR1 SGHRS, CDR2 YFSETQ. This CDR3 has 16 residues. V was cut by 4 bases and J by 0 bases, with 16 bases left in between. This sample's time point: week 5, during vaccination. In the vaccine, a single dose held 300 ug of the mutant IDH1 20-mer peptide, along with topical imiquimod. The data were taken from a study of a mutant IDH1 vaccine in newly diagnosed glioma. About the research overall: Eight vaccine doses were administered to patients at weeks 1, 3, 5, 7, 11, 15, 19 and 23. Either 4-6 weeks after radiotherapy alone or alongside temozolomide, vaccination was begun.

Libraries were prepared by immunoSEQ multiplex PCR; TCRdb keeps only in-frame clonotypes and omits some of them. The sample records around 56,000 clones, around 82% being singletons. The starting material was PBMCs, obtained from a glioma patient whose treatment included an IDH1 peptide vaccine. The gene calls are TRBV5-1 and TRBJ1-1; D uncertain. This clonotype was obtained from a woman younger than 30 with glioma. Some clones in this sample may be carry-over from other donors' samples. CDR3 sequence reads: CASSGGLHTLNTEAFF. The CDR3 DNA sequence: TGCGCCAGCAGCGGAGGATTGCACACCCTGAACACTGAAGCTTTCTTT.